Following are 25 T cell receptor beta chains from one sample sequenced in a study of HIV-infected patients and healthy controls. All unsorted peripheral T cells were captured because whole blood was used without fractionation. Around 450 ng RNA was reverse transcribed with alpha and beta constant-region primers. Separate chain-specific third strand synthesis with multiplexing indices produced the alpha and beta libraries. TCRdb re-derived calls from the 5' RACE reads in MiXCR, one entry per CDR3 protein. The data contain around 5,300 distinct CDR3 sequences, 20% to 25% of them singletons. Sequenced material: blood, taken before antiretroviral therapy. The source of these receptors is an adult with HIV infection.

This clonotype is labeled medium-sized. The chain has TRBV9 and TRBJ2-1, with D maybe TRBD2 (5 bases). Germline V gene data show CDR1 as SGDLS and CDR2 as YYNGEE. This CDR3 has 15 amino acids. V was pared by 0 bases and J by 8 bases, with 15 bases between. CDR3 DNA: TGTGCCAGCAGCGTAGAAGGGTACCCCGGGGATGAGCAGTTCTTC. Translating it yields CASSVEGYPGDEQFF.

This clonotype came up many times. V is TRBV20-1 and J is TRBJ2-7; 8 bases are a match to TRBD1. The CDR3 is 16 residues long. Germline V gene lookup returns CDR1 DFQATT and CDR2 SNEGSKA (reference sequence). V shed 1 base, J shed 2 bases, and the junction held 10 bases outside the gene matches. The CDR3 is CSARGRGQVGAYEQYF. The CDR3, as DNA: TGCAGTGCTAGAGGCCGGGGACAGGTAGGCGCCTACGAGCAGTACTTC.

There are many counts of this clonotype. This sequence joins TRBV12-3 or TRBV12-4 and TRBJ1-4, with 10 bases that match TRBD1. V shed 5 bases, J shed 6 bases, and the junction held 3 bases outside the gene matches. This CDR3 is 14 amino acids long. The DNA of the CDR3 is TGTGCCAGCAGTATCGGGACAGGGGATGAAAAACTGTTTTTT. This gives the protein CASSIGTGDEKLFF.

This clonotype ranks as medium-sized. The gene calls are TRBV20-1 and TRBJ1-4; D is perhaps TRBD1 (6 bases). Germline V gene lookup returns CDR1 DFQATT and CDR2 SNEGSKA (reference sequence). Trimming shortened V by 6 bases and J by 7 bases, and 15 bases separated the two germline ends. The CDR3 runs to 13 residues. The CDR3 bases are TGCAGTGCCATCGGGGGGCTGAGTGAAAAACTGTTTTTT. Its protein is CSAIGGLSEKLFF.

Details on this clonotype: This clone may be a read error of a much larger clone one base away. J is TRBJ1-6 and V is TRBV7-9; unclear D gene. The CDR3 is 15 residues long. V lost 2 bases, J lost 1 base, and 6 bases lay in between. Germline CDR1 SEHNR, CDR2 FQNEAQ (reference sequence). The CDR3 sequence is CASSLSRSYNSPLHF. The CDR3 DNA sequence: TGTGCCAGCAGCTTATCGAGATCCTATAATTCACCCCTCCACTTT.

This clonotype was detected many times. The rearrangement uses TRBV4-1 and TRBJ1-1; 9 bases line up with TRBD1. The length of the CDR3 is 14 residues. V lost 8 bases, J lost 1 base, and 5 bases stayed unmatched. Germline CDR1 reads MGHRA; CDR2 reads YSYEKL. CDR3 nucleotides: TGCGCCAGCTGCTTGGGACAGGGGAACACTGAAGCTTTCTTT. This sequence encodes CASCLGQGNTEAFF.

This clonotype is large within its sample. The chain couples TRBV6-2 or TRBV6-3 to TRBJ2-5; 7 bases align to TRBD1. CDR1 and CDR2 (germline): MNHEY, SVGEGT. Trimming removed 8 bases from V and 1 base from J; junction bases left unmatched: 1. The CDR3 is 12 amino acids. This CDR3 reads CASGTAQETQYF. DNA for the CDR3: TGTGCCAGCGGGACAGCCCAAGAGACCCAGTACTTC.

The J gene is TRBJ2-3, the V gene TRBV28; D unclear. Germline CDR1 is MDHEN and CDR2 is SYDVKM. V dropped 5 bases and J dropped 0 bases, with 6 bases sitting between them. The CDR3 is 13 residues long. The CDR3, as DNA: TGTGCCAGCAGTGTAGCTAGCACAGATACGCAGTATTTT. Encoded protein: CASSVASTDTQYF.

This clonotype was seen many times. This chain joins TRBV5-6 and TRBJ2-3; 8 bases map to TRBD2. V lost 3 bases and J lost 5; bases outside the gene matches: 5. The V gene's germline CDR1 is SGHDT and CDR2 YYEEEE. The CDR3 is 14 amino acids. Here the CDR3 reads CASSSPGTRDTQYF. CDR3 coding DNA: TGTGCCAGCAGCTCCCCCGGGACTAGAGATACGCAGTATTTT.

The sample holds many counts of this clonotype. The rearrangement links TRBV12-3 or TRBV12-4 to TRBJ2-4; 9 nucleotides align to TRBD2. This CDR3 region has 16 residues. The trim removed 2 bases at V and 6 bases at J, leaving 8 bases unmatched. In DNA, the CDR3 is TGTGCCAGCAGTTTAAGGGCGGGGGGGCTCGGAAACATTCAGTACTTC. Its protein is CASSLRAGGLGNIQYF.

The sample holds many counts of this clonotype. This rearrangement joins TRBV18 to TRBJ2-1, with D maybe TRBD2 (6 bases). Trimming left V 3 bases short and J 1 base short, with 10 bases between. This CDR3 region has 15 residues. CDR1 is KGHSH and CDR2 is LQKENI in the germline V gene. The CDR3 DNA reads TGTGCCAGCTCACCTAGGAGGGGTTCCTACAATGAGCAGTTCTTC. Amino acid sequence: CASSPRRGSYNEQFF.

This clonotype was observed at least ten times. The V call is TRBV19, the J call TRBJ1-1; 9 nucleotides agree with TRBD1. With V trimmed by 6 bases and J by 0 bases, 17 bases remained unmatched. In germline, CDR1 is LNHDA, CDR2 SQIVND (reference sequence). CDR3 length: 19 amino acids. CDR3 residues: CASSRTTGGEVKLNTEAFF. CDR3 DNA: TGTGCCAGTAGCCGAACTACAGGGGGCGAGGTAAAATTGAACACTGAAGCTTTCTTT.

At least ten counts were recorded for this clonotype. The rearrangement uses TRBV10-3 and TRBJ2-7; TRBD2 is a possible D gene (7 bases). Germline V gene lookup returns CDR1 ENHRY and CDR2 SYGVKD. The CDR3 loop spans 16 amino acids. The V end was cut by 2 bases, the J end by 3 bases, with 17 bases between. This CDR3 reads CAISETPGGQYYEQYF. In nucleotides, the CDR3 is TGTGCCATCAGTGAGACTCCGGGGGGCCAATACTACGAGCAGTACTTC.

In its sample, this clonotype ranks as large. This sequence joins TRBV28 and TRBJ1-1; D not certain. Per germline, CDR1 MDHEN and CDR2 SYDVKM. The CDR3 has 14 residues. V dropped 0 bases and J dropped 0 bases, with 5 bases sitting between them. The CDR3 loop is CASSLWAVNTEAFF. The CDR3, as DNA: TGTGCCAGCAGTTTATGGGCGGTGAACACTGAAGCTTTCTTT.

This clonotype is medium-sized in the sample. The chain combines TRBV6-5 with TRBJ2-5, with 10 bases fitting TRBD1. The ends lost 1 base at V and 8 bases at J; junction bases unmatched: 1. The CDR3 has 13 amino acids. Looked up from germline, CDR1 is MNHEY and CDR2 is SVGAGI. The chain's CDR3 is CASSYWTGGTQYF. The CDR3 coding sequence is TGTGCCAGCAGTTACTGGACAGGGGGTACCCAGTACTTC.

As concerns this clonotype: This may come from a read error, since a much larger clone is one base off. The chain uses TRBV27 and TRBJ1-1; D is unclear. Germline values: CDR1 MNHEY, CDR2 SMNVEV (reference sequence). There are 14 residues in the CDR3. The CDR3 sequence: CAISLVLGGTEAFF. For the CDR3, the DNA is TGTGCCATCAGTTTAGTCCTCGGCGGAACTGAAGCTTTCTTT.

The genes are TRBV15 and TRBJ2-3; maybe TRBD1 (6 bases). Germline CDR1 is LNHNV and CDR2 is YYDKDF (reference sequence). This CDR3 contains 16 residues. V was cut by 5 bases and J by 2 bases, with 17 bases left in between. The CDR3 here is CATSHRVLLLTDTQYF. CDR3 coding DNA: TGTGCCACCAGCCACAGGGTCCTACTCCTCACAGATACGCAGTATTTT.

Comment on this clonotype: This may be a read error: a much more frequent sequence differs by one nucleotide. The J gene is TRBJ2-1, the V gene TRBV4-3, with 13 bases fitting TRBD2. V gave up 4 bases and J gave up 11 bases; unmatched junction bases: 8. The CDR3 covers 15 residues. Per germline, CDR1 LGHNA and CDR2 YSLEER. The CDR3 bases are TGCGCCAGCAGCCTCACCGGACTAGCGGGGGCTCAGCAGTTCTTC. The encoded protein is CASSLTGLAGAQQFF.

This clonotype was found many times. The chain couples TRBV12-3 or TRBV12-4 to TRBJ1-3, with D uncertain. Trimming pared 5 bases from V and 4 bases from J, leaving 6 bases between. The CDR3 sequence is 12 residues long. This CDR3 is CASSRGGNTIYF. CDR3 bases: TGTGCCAGCAGTAGAGGGGGAAACACCATATATTTT.

This clonotype was counted ten times or more. The chain has TRBV7-6 and TRBJ2-3; possibly TRBD1 for D (6 bases). Germline CDR1 reads SGHVS; CDR2 reads FNYEAQ. The V and J ends lost 5 bases and 5 bases respectively, with 14 bases between them. This CDR3 has 14 residues. CDR3 sequence reads: CASSPVRGQDTQYF. In nucleotides, the CDR3 is TGTGCCAGCAGCCCCGTGAGGGGACAAGATACGCAGTATTTT.

The rearrangement uses TRBV20-1 and TRBJ2-5, with D possibly called TRBD1 or TRBD2 (6 bases each). Germline assignment: CDR1 DFQATT and CDR2 SNEGSKA (reference sequence). This CDR3 has 15 residues. Trimming removed 3 bases from V and 2 bases from J, with 16 bases in between. CDR3 sequence (DNA): TGCAGTGCTAGCGGGGACAAACGGGGGCAAGAGACCCAGTACTTC. It codes for CSASGDKRGQETQYF.

This clonotype came up a few times. This chain links TRBV20-1 with TRBJ1-5, with 12 positions matching TRBD1. CDR1 is DFQATT, CDR2 SNEGSKA, per germline (reference sequence). Trimming cost V 4 bases and J 4 bases; bases outside gene matches: 5. The CDR3 runs 15 residues. The CDR3 reads CSATRGQGANQPQHF. CDR3 coding DNA: TGCAGTGCTACCAGGGGACAGGGGGCGAATCAGCCCCAGCATTTT.

By share, this clonotype ranks as medium-sized (0.01 to 0.1%). J is TRBJ1-1 and V is TRBV5-6; no clear D gene. V gave up 0 bases and J gave up 0 bases, with 6 bases separating them. This CDR3 has 14 residues. The germline V gene has CDR1 SGHDT and CDR2 YYEEEE. CDR3 in amino acids: CASSLVQMNTEAFF. CDR3 bases: TGTGCCAGCAGCTTGGTCCAAATGAACACTGAAGCTTTCTTT. The entire variable domain, with the rest obtained from reference TRBV5-6 and TRBJ1-1, is as follows: DAGVTQSPTHLIKTRGQQVTLRCSPKSGHDTVSWYQQALGQGPQFIFQYYEEEERQRGNFPDRFSGHQFPNYSSELNVNALLLGDSALYLCASSLVQMNTEAFFGQGTRLTVV.

This clonotype has at least ten counts. The chain combines TRBV4-1 with TRBJ1-5; tentative D call: TRBD1 (5 bases). The CDR3 is 16 amino acids. The germline V gene encodes CDR1 MGHRA and CDR2 YSYEKL. Trimming left V 0 bases short and J 5 bases short, with 14 bases between. The CDR3 is CASSQDPGGGDQPQHF. The CDR3 nucleotides are TGCGCCAGCAGCCAAGATCCGGGGGGAGGTGATCAGCCCCAGCATTTT.

Comment on this clonotype: A much larger clone differs from this one at a single base, so this may be a read error. The rearrangement uses TRBV3-1 and TRBJ2-1; 11 positions match TRBD2. The V gene's germline CDR1 is LGHDT and CDR2 YNNKEL (reference sequence). The CDR3 consists of 18 residues. The CDR3 DNA is TGTGCCAGCAGCCAACTAGCGGGGGGCGAAGACACCTACAATGATCAGTTCTTC. It yields the protein CASSQLAGGEDTYNDQFF.